Listed below are T cell receptor beta chains from one sample, sequenced in a study of shared clonotypes between healthy human individuals. TCRdb's table, derived via immunoSEQ multiplex PCR, lists solely in-frame clones and lacks some. The table lists 2 million to 2.5 million clones, 90% to 95% of them singletons, with 0.39% in the top ten. Sequencing was carried out using naive CD4+ T cells from PBMCs. All receptors come from a young man in good health. Some clones in this sample may be carry-over from other donors' samples. Each CDR3 is given with its conserved first and last residue. Each record gives: clone size, CDR3 length, V gene, D gene, J gene, CDR3 DNA, CDR3 protein. D genes are given only for firm matches. Size tells how often a clone was seen (once, few, many) or the class of an expanded clone, and some rows leave it out.

size: .; length: 14; V: TRBV11-2; D: .; J: TRBJ1-1; DNA: TGTGCCAGCAGGACCGACATGGCTGGGACTGAAGCTTTCTTT; CDR3: CASRTDMAGTEAFF
size: .; length: 13; V: TRBV30; D: .; J: TRBJ1-5; DNA: TGTGCCTGGGCGGGGGGTGGAAATCAGCCCCAGCATTTT; CDR3: CAWAGGGNQPQHF
size: .; length: 13; V: TRBV6-6; D: .; J: TRBJ1-5; DNA: TGTGCCAGCAGTTACATGAGGAATCAGCCCCAGCATTTT; CDR3: CASSYMRNQPQHF
size: .; length: 14; V: TRBV6-1; D: .; J: TRBJ1-1; DNA: TGTGCCAGCACCTTGTATGCGTTGAACACTGAAGCTTTCTTT; CDR3: CASTLYALNTEAFF
size: .; length: 15; V: TRBV11-2; D: .; J: TRBJ2-2; DNA: TGTGCCAGCAGCTCTAGGACAGAAGGGACCGGGGAGCTGTTTTTT; CDR3: CASSSRTEGTGELFF
size: .; length: 13; V: TRBV2; D: .; J: TRBJ1-1; DNA: TGTGCCAGCAGTGGCGAGGGGGGCACTGAAGCTTTCTTT; CDR3: CASSGEGGTEAFF
size: .; length: 11; V: TRBV30; D: .; J: TRBJ1-1; DNA: TGTGCCGGGGGACCGGGGACTGAAGCTTTCTTT; CDR3: CAGGPGTEAFF
size: .; length: 15; V: TRBV7-9; D: TRBD2; J: TRBJ2-3; DNA: TGTGCCAGCAGCGCCGGGACTAGCGGCACAGATACGCAGTATTTT; CDR3: CASSAGTSGTDTQYF
size: .; length: 15; V: TRBV19; D: .; J: TRBJ1-1; DNA: TGTGCCAGTAGTGTGGGGGGCGGAATGAACACTGAAGCTTTCTTT; CDR3: CASSVGGGMNTEAFF
size: .; length: 15; V: TRBV28; D: TRBD1; J: TRBJ1-5; DNA: TGTGCCAGCAGTACAAGAGGACAGGGTGGCCAGCCCCAGCATTTT; CDR3: CASSTRGQGGQPQHF
size: .; length: 12; V: TRBV28; D: .; J: TRBJ1-2; DNA: TGTGCCAGCAGTTTCGGCAACTATGGCTACACCTTC; CDR3: CASSFGNYGYTF
size: .; length: 16; V: TRBV4-3; D: TRBD1; J: TRBJ1-3; DNA: TGCGCCAGCAGCCAACTCCCAGGGGGAACTGGAAACACCATATATTTT; CDR3: CASSQLPGGTGNTIYF
size: once; length: 15; V: TRBV7-2; D: TRBD2; J: TRBJ2-7; DNA: TGTGCCAGCAGCTATAGCGGGGCTTACCCGTACGAGCAGTACTTC; CDR3: CASSYSGAYPYEQYF
size: .; length: 12; V: TRBV6-1; D: .; J: TRBJ1-5; DNA: TGTGCCAGCACCCCGACCTATCAGCCCCAGCATTTT; CDR3: CASTPTYQPQHF
size: .; length: 13; V: TRBV6-1; D: .; J: TRBJ2-7; DNA: TGTGCCAGCAAAGCCAGGGACTCCTACGAGCAGTACTTC; CDR3: CASKARDSYEQYF
size: .; length: 16; V: TRBV30; D: .; J: TRBJ2-5; DNA: TGTGCCTGGAGTCCAACGGCCCAAAGGTACCAAGAGACCCAGTACTTC; CDR3: CAWSPTAQRYQETQYF
size: .; length: 16; V: TRBV5-1; D: .; J: TRBJ2-2; DNA: TGCGCCAGCAGCTTGGGTGGGAAAAAGAACACCGGGGAGCTGTTTTTT; CDR3: CASSLGGKKNTGELFF
size: once; length: 16; V: TRBV28; D: .; J: TRBJ2-4; DNA: TGTGCCAGCAGGCCGGGACTTTCACTTGGCAAAAACATTCAGTACTTC; CDR3: CASRPGLSLGKNIQYF
size: .; length: 14; V: TRBV5-1; D: .; J: TRBJ2-5; DNA: TGCGCCAGCAGCTTGATACCAGGGGTGGAGACCCAGTACTTC; CDR3: CASSLIPGVETQYF
size: .; length: 12; V: TRBV2; D: .; J: TRBJ2-5; DNA: TGTGCCAGCACCACAGGTCAAGAGACCCAGTACTTC; CDR3: CASTTGQETQYF
size: .; length: 15; V: TRBV5-4; D: TRBD2; J: TRBJ2-1; DNA: TGTGCCAGCAGCTCAGCGGGAGCCCCCTACAATGAGCAGTTCTTC; CDR3: CASSSAGAPYNEQFF
size: .; length: 15; V: TRBV28; D: .; J: TRBJ1-3; DNA: TGTGCCAGCAGTTTCTGGGGAAGCTCTGGAAACACCATATATTTT; CDR3: CASSFWGSSGNTIYF
size: .; length: 15; V: TRBV4-3; D: .; J: TRBJ1-2; DNA: TGCGCCAGCAGCCGATACAGGGCAACAAACTATGGCTACACCTTC; CDR3: CASSRYRATNYGYTF